A single sample is the source of the 13 T cell receptor beta chains below, sequenced in a study of blood T cell repertoires in COVID-19. The assay was immunoSEQ multiplex PCR, and TCRdb's table has in-frame clones only and misses some. The data contain 250,000 to 300,000 clones, less than 85% of them singletons. The specimen was peripheral blood. Every receptor here comes from a man in his sixties who had recovered from COVID-19.

The V gene is TRBV28, the J gene TRBJ1-5, with D possibly matching TRBD1 (6 bases). Trimming shortened V by 7 bases and J by 0 bases, and 16 bases separated the two germline ends. Germline CDR1 and CDR2: MDHEN and SYDVKM. CDR3 length: 16 residues. CDR3 sequence: CASTGLGTNSNQPQHF. In nucleotides, the CDR3 is TGTGCCAGCACTGGCCTGGGGACAAATAGCAATCAGCCCCAGCATTTT.

This sequence joins TRBV19 and TRBJ2-3; the D gene is possibly TRBD1 (6 bases). There are 17 residues in the CDR3. Trimming shortened V by 3 bases and J by 0 bases, and 16 bases separated the two germline ends. Germline loops: CDR1 LNHDA, CDR2 SQIVND (reference sequence). CDR3: CASSIPHGQGSTDTQYF. The CDR3 DNA sequence: TGTGCCAGTAGTATCCCCCATGGGCAGGGGAGCACAGATACGCAGTATTTT. The entire variable domain, with the rest obtained from reference TRBV19 and TRBJ2-3, is as follows: DGGITQSPKYLFRKEGQNVTLSCEQNLNHDAMYWYRQDPGQGLRLIYYSQIVNDFQKGDIAEGYSVSREKKESFPLTVTSAQKNPTAFYLCASSIPHGQGSTDTQYFGPGTRLTVL.

This sequence joins TRBV28 and TRBJ2-3, with TRBD2 as a possible D gene (7 bases). Per the germline V gene, CDR1 is MDHEN and CDR2 is SYDVKM. V was pared by 7 bases and J by 2 bases, with 16 bases between. CDR3 size: 15 residues. The CDR3 DNA sequence: TGTGCCAGCACCCAAAGGGGGGGGCCCACAGATACGCAGTATTTT. It is translated as CASTQRGGPTDTQYF.

CDR3 coding DNA: TGTGCCAGCAGCCCGCTCGCGGGCTCTGGAAACACCATATATTTT. As protein: CASSPLAGSGNTIYF. This chain connects TRBV7-9 to TRBJ1-3; unclear D gene. V lost 5 bases, J lost 0 bases, and 11 bases lay in between. CDR1 and CDR2 (germline): SEHNR, FQNEAQ (reference sequence). The length of the CDR3 is 15 residues. Full variable domain (outside the CDR3, taken from reference TRBV7-9 and TRBJ1-3): DTGVSQNPRHKITKRGQNVTFRCDPISEHNRLYWYRQTLGQGPEFLTYFQNEAQLEKSRLLSDRFSAERPKGSFSTLEIQRTEQGDSAMYLCASSPLAGSGNTIYFGEGSWLTVV.

The chain uses TRBV7-6 and TRBJ2-1, with D possibly matching TRBD2 (6 bases). Trimming shortened V by 5 bases and J by 3 bases, and 17 bases separated the two germline ends. CDR1 is SGHVS and CDR2 is FNYEAQ in the germline V gene. This CDR3 has 16 residues. CDR3: CASSPQAGLSYNEQFF. As DNA, the CDR3 is TGTGCCAGCAGCCCTCAGGCGGGACTCAGCTACAATGAGCAGTTCTTC.

V and J are TRBV5-4 and TRBJ2-7; D is uncertain. V lost 0 bases to trimming and J lost 2 bases, with 6 bases between them. Per germline, CDR1 SGHNT and CDR2 YYREEE (reference sequence). The CDR3 is 13 residues long. CDR3: CASSLGVAYEQYF. The CDR3 DNA reads TGTGCCAGCAGCTTGGGAGTGGCCTACGAGCAGTACTTC.

The chain links TRBV6-6 to TRBJ1-2; weak D call: TRBD1 (6 bases). Trimming took off 6 bases at V and 8 bases at J, with 16 bases between the two ends. The germline V gene has CDR1 MNHNY and CDR2 SVGAGI (reference sequence). CDR3 length: 13 amino acids. The CDR3 region has the DNA TGTGCCAGCAGATTGGACAGATCGTCGGGCTACACCTTC. Its translation: CASRLDRSSGYTF.

The chain couples TRBV4-1 to TRBJ2-1, with 11 nucleotides matching TRBD2. Germline V CDR1 and CDR2: MGHRA, YSYEKL. The CDR3 consists of 15 residues. J gave up 6 bases and V 4 bases, and 5 bases lay outside the gene matches. The CDR3 sequence is CASSRTSGSINEQFF. As DNA, the CDR3 is TGCGCCAGCAGCCGAACTAGCGGGAGCATCAATGAGCAGTTCTTC.

The rearrangement joins TRBV6-5 to TRBJ1-2; 8 bases match TRBD1. V gave up 5 bases and J gave up 2 bases; unmatched junction bases: 7. The CDR3 has 15 amino acids. Germline V gene lookup returns CDR1 MNHEY and CDR2 SVGAGI. The CDR3 reads CASSPGDRRNYGYTF. The CDR3 DNA is TGTGCCAGCAGTCCCGGGGACAGGAGAAACTATGGCTACACCTTC.

V and J are TRBV3-1 (or the pseudogene TRBV3-2) and TRBJ1-1, with 11 positions matching TRBD1. CDR3 length: 15 residues. Per germline, CDR1 LGHDT and CDR2 YNNKEL (reference sequence). The V gene end was trimmed by 4 bases and the J gene end by 4 bases; junction bases not matched to a gene: 5. CDR3 amino acids: CASSLGQGAITEAFF. The CDR3 DNA reads as TGTGCCAGCAGCCTAGGACAGGGGGCGATCACTGAAGCTTTCTTT.

The rearrangement links TRBV27 to TRBJ2-7; 10 bases line up with TRBD1. This CDR3 spans 16 amino acids. Germline assignment: CDR1 MNHEY and CDR2 SMNVEV (reference sequence). J lost 0 bases, V lost 5 bases, and 7 bases had no gene match. The CDR3 loop reads CASSRSGQGGSYEQYF. The CDR3 DNA sequence: TGTGCCAGCAGTCGAAGTGGACAGGGGGGCTCCTACGAGCAGTACTTC.

The V and J genes are TRBV19 and TRBJ1-1, with D unresolved. The CDR3 is made up of 14 amino acids. Trimming cost V 6 bases and J 3 bases, with 14 bases left between them. Germline V gene data show CDR1 as LNHDA and CDR2 as SQIVND (reference sequence). This chain's CDR3 is CASRMTTADTEAFF. CDR3 coding DNA: TGTGCCAGTAGGATGACCACGGCGGACACTGAAGCTTTCTTT.

The chain carries TRBV27 and TRBJ1-1, with D tentatively TRBD1 (6 bases). The CDR3 runs to 11 residues. The V and J ends lost 6 bases and 7 bases respectively, with 9 bases between them. Per the germline V gene, CDR1 is MNHEY and CDR2 is SMNVEV (reference sequence). The CDR3 spells CASRTGFEAFF. CDR3 coding DNA: TGTGCCAGCAGGACAGGTTTTGAAGCTTTCTTT.